A selection of T cell receptor beta chains follows, all from one sample in a study of cytomegalovirus exposure and HLA in healthy donors. Generated by immunoSEQ multiplex PCR, the TCRdb table keeps only in-frame clones and is missing some. This table has approximately 190,000 clones, 75% to 80% appearing once. Sequences were obtained from PBMCs. Every receptor here comes from a woman aged 25 to 39 in good health and CMV-seropositive. The CDR3 runs from the conserved cysteine through the conserved F or W. D genes are given only for firm matches. Clone size appears in some rows only: once, few, many, or a class for an expanded clone.

j_call | d_call | v_call | clone_size | cdr3_length | cdr3_nt | cdr3_aa
TRBJ2-2 | - | TRBV7-2 | - | 18 | TGTGCCAGCAGCTTCACTAATTGGGGTGTAGGGGTAGACGGGGAGCTGTTTTTT | CASSFTNWGVGVDGELFF
TRBJ2-7 | - | TRBV30 | once | 15 | TGTGCCTGGAGCCCAGGAGGGACAGTCTCCTACGAGCAGTACTTC | CAWSPGGTVSYEQYF
TRBJ2-3 | - | TRBV14 | few | 16 | TGTGCCAGCAGCTTCTCCGGGAGTGCGGGAAGGGATACGCAGTATTTT | CASSFSGSAGRDTQYF
TRBJ2-7 | TRBD1 | TRBV6-1 | - | 15 | TGTGCCAGCAGGGGCCGGGACAGGAGCTCCTACGAGCAGTACTTC | CASRGRDRSSYEQYF
TRBJ1-1 | - | TRBV28 | few | 14 | TGTGCCAGCACCCCGAGTCCGATGAACACTGAAGCTTTCTTT | CASTPSPMNTEAFF
TRBJ2-7 | - | TRBV4-3 | few | 15 | TGCGCCAGCAGCCAAGTTTCGAGCGGCAACTACGAGCAGTACTTC | CASSQVSSGNYEQYF
TRBJ2-7 | - | TRBV30 | - | 12 | TGTGCCTGGAGTCCTCGCGGCCTCGAGCAGTACTTC | CAWSPRGLEQYF
TRBJ2-1 | TRBD1 | TRBV9 | - | 14 | TGTGCCAGCAGCCCCCGGGACAGATACAATGAGCAGTTCTTC | CASSPRDRYNEQFF
TRBJ2-1 | TRBD1 | TRBV5-4 | - | 17 | TGTGCCAGCAGCTTGGGGCGTGGGGGACAGGGCTACAATGAGCAGTTCTTC | CASSLGRGGQGYNEQFF
TRBJ1-1 | - | TRBV6-5 | - | 15 | TGTGCCAGCAGTTACTCTGAGCGGGGGAACACTGAAGCTTTCTTT | CASSYSERGNTEAFF
TRBJ2-7 | TRBD2 | TRBV7-6 | few | 14 | TGTGCCAGCAGCTTAGGTCGGGGGGGTTACGAGCAGTACTTC | CASSLGRGGYEQYF
TRBJ1-2 | TRBD1 | TRBV23-1 | - | 13 | TGCGCCAGCTCCCAGAACAGGGGATATGGCTACACCTTC | CASSQNRGYGYTF
TRBJ1-5 | - | TRBV5-1 | - | 12 | TGCGCCAGCAGCTTGGAGGGGCAGCCCCAGCATTTT | CASSLEGQPQHF
TRBJ1-2 | - | TRBV9 | - | 15 | TGTGCCAGCAGCGAGACCCTGGGGGGGTCTCGGGGCTACACCTTC | CASSETLGGSRGYTF
TRBJ1-5 | TRBD1 | TRBV28 | - | 19 | TGTGCCAGCACATTCCCGACAGGGGGATCCCCGACGCCTAATCAGCCCCAGCATTTT | CASTFPTGGSPTPNQPQHF
TRBJ1-2 | - | TRBV28 | - | 14 | TGTGCCAGCAGCAAGACAGAGACTAACTATGGCTACACCTTC | CASSKTETNYGYTF
TRBJ1-1 | - | TRBV6-5 | - | 14 | TGTGCCAGCAGTCGACACGCCCAGAACACTGAAGCTTTCTTT | CASSRHAQNTEAFF
TRBJ1-2 | TRBD1 | TRBV5-6 | - | 13 | TGTGCCAGCAGCCCCGGACAGGACTATGGCTACACCTTC | CASSPGQDYGYTF
TRBJ2-7 | - | TRBV5-1 | once | 14 | TGCGCCAGCAGCTCGACTGTCAGCTCCTACGAGCAGTACTTC | CASSSTVSSYEQYF
TRBJ2-3 | - | TRBV5-1 | few | 14 | TGCGCCAGCAGCTGGGCGCCTAGCACAGATACGCAGTATTTT | CASSWAPSTDTQYF
TRBJ1-4 | - | TRBV30 | - | 14 | TGTGCCTGGAGTGTATCGGGGAAAAATGAAAAACTGTTTTTT | CAWSVSGKNEKLFF
TRBJ2-7 | - | TRBV4-2 | - | 12 | TGTGCCAGCAGCCAAGATCTGTACGAGCAGTACTTC | CASSQDLYEQYF
TRBJ2-7 | - | TRBV7-2 | - | 16 | TGTGCCAGCAGTTCCCTTGGGACAACGGGGCCCTACGAGCAGTACTTC | CASSSLGTTGPYEQYF
TRBJ1-2 | - | TRBV5-6 | - | 14 | TGTGCCAGCAGCCCTCGGGGGGCAGGGTATGGCTACACCTTC | CASSPRGAGYGYTF
TRBJ2-2 | - | TRBV28 | - | 16 | TGTGCCAGCAGTGCTACGAGACGGGAGAACACCGGGGAGCTGTTTTTT | CASSATRRENTGELFF
TRBJ2-7 | - | TRBV4-1 | - | 14 | TGCGCCAGCAGCCAAGAAACCCAAGCGTACGAGCAGTACTTC | CASSQETQAYEQYF
TRBJ2-3 | - | TRBV9 | few | 14 | TGTGCCAGCAACGGCGACTTCGGCACAGATACGCAGTATTTT | CASNGDFGTDTQYF
TRBJ1-6 | - | TRBV27 | - | 17 | TGTGCCAGCAGTTTAAGGTTCCCGGGGATACTTAATTCACCCCTCCACTTT | CASSLRFPGILNSPLHF
TRBJ1-1 | - | TRBV20-1 | few | 10 | TGCAGTGTTTCCCCTACTGAAGCTTTCTTT | CSVSPTEAFF